The present entry profiles one T cell receptor (beta chain) with its context. The data were taken from a study of blood T cells in healthy people across ages. CDR1 MGHDK and CDR2 SYGVNS come from the germline V gene. The CDR3 runs to 13 residues. Trimming removed 7 bases at V and 7 bases at J, with 14 bases between. Primed by a sample-barcoded 5' primer and a J-beta primer mix, a second PCR proceeded for about 7 to 11 cycles. Each of the samples gave a minimum of 3 million paired-end reads that contained CDR3. Using its own MiXCR run on the 5' RACE reads, TCRdb lists one record per CDR3 protein. The sample lists about a million distinct CDR3 sequences; roughly 51% were seen once.

This sequence was found in a woman in her fifties or sixties in good health. The source material was blood. The rearrangement joins TRBV25-1 to TRBJ2-1, with D tentatively TRBD1 or TRBD2 (5 bases each). The CDR3 sequence is CASTGIGVNEQFF. In DNA, the CDR3 is TGTGCCAGCACGGGGATAGGGGTAAATGAGCAGTTCTTC.